This record covers a single TCR beta chain. The PCR was carried out with 60 Vbeta primers and 13 Jbeta primers. Using immunoSEQ multiplex PCR, the repertoire was profiled, and TCRdb retains in-frame clones only, with some absent. The sample carries 150,000 to 160,000 clones, 60% to 85% recorded once. The sample originates from a study of cytomegalovirus exposure and HLA in healthy donors. Study background: From about 170 million T cells, an earlier analysis saw 110 million or so unique TCR beta sequences.

The CDR3 contains 16 residues. Per germline, CDR1 SGHRS and CDR2 YFSETQ. J gave up 7 bases and V 0 bases, and 8 bases lay outside the gene matches. Although they were nominally healthy when sampled, donors likely had unrecorded immune exposures. This receptor was identified in a woman in her 40s in good health and CMV-seronegative. The sample consisted of PBMCs. The chain is built from TRBV5-1 and TRBJ2-1; 9 nucleotides match TRBD2. The CDR3 DNA follows: TGCGCCAGCAGCTTGGATGGCGGGAGGGTCGTAAATGAGCAGTTCTTC. Protein: CASSLDGGRVVNEQFF. The whole variable domain, filled in from reference TRBV5-1 and TRBJ2-1, reads KAGVTQTPRYLIKTRGQQVTLSCSPISGHRSVSWYQQTPGQGLQFLFEYFSETQRNKGNFPGRFSGRQFSNSRSEMNVSTLELGDSALYLCASSLDGGRVVNEQFFGPGTRLTVL.